This T cell receptor (beta chain) was retrieved from a study of T cells after yellow fever vaccination. Findings and caveats of the study: Abundant clonotypes (contaminants from the bulk population) could be present in FACS-sorted repertoires. Booster sampling recovered most clones from primary vaccination (approximately 97% CD4, 88% CD8).

The CDR3 covers 15 residues. CDR1 WSHSY and CDR2 SAAADI come from the germline V gene. V lost 0 bases and J 5 bases, leaving 10 bases between the germline ends. Notes on this clonotype: Antigen specificity is unknown.

Template-switching 5'RACE yielded the TCR cDNA; a universal primer site and UMIs were added in the process. TCRdb re-called the 5' RACE reads through MiXCR, storing one row per CDR3 protein. The data contain approximately 550,000 distinct CDR3 sequences, around 21% of them seen just once; the ten biggest clones take up 14%. This sample comprised PBMCs, obtained 15 days after the yellow fever booster vaccination. V and J are TRBV10-2 and TRBJ1-4; D ambiguous. The TCR comes from a man aged 25 to 40 who received the YFV17D yellow fever vaccine. CDR3 in amino acids: CASSESGRLNEKLFF. CDR3 nucleotides: TGCGCCAGCAGTGAGTCCGGCCGGTTGAATGAAAAACTGTTTTTT.